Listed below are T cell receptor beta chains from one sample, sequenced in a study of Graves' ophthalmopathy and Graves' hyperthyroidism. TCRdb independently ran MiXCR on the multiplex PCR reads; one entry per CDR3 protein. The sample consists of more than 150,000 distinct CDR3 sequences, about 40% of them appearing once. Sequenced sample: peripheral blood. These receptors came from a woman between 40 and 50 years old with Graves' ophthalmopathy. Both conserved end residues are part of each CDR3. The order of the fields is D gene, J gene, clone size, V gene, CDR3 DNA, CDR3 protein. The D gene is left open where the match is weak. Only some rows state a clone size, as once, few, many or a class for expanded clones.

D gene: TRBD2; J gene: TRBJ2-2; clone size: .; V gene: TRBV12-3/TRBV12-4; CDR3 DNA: TGTGCCAGCAGCATGGGACTAGCGGGAGTCGGGGAGCTGTTTTTT; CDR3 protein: CASSMGLAGVGELFF
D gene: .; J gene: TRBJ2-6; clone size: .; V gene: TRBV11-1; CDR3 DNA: TGTGCCAGCAGACCTTCTTGGGGCTCCGGGGCCAACGTCCTGACTTTC; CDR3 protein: CASRPSWGSGANVLTF
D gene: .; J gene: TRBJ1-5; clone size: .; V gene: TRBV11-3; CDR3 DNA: TGTGCCAGCAGTCAGAGTTATAGCAATCAGCCCCAGCATTTT; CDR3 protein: CASSQSYSNQPQHF
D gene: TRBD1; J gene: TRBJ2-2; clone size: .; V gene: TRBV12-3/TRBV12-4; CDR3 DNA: TGTGCCAGCAGGCAAAACAGGGGACCAGGGGAGCTGTTTTTT; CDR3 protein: CASRQNRGPGELFF
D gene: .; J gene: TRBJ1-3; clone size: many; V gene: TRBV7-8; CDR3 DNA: TGTGCCAGCAGCCCCTCACGCGGCTCTGGAAACACCATATATTTT; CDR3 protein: CASSPSRGSGNTIYF
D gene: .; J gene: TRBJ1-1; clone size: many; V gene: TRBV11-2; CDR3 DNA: TGTGCCAGCAGCCCTTCTTCGGGGAGTGTGGGCACTGAAGCTTTCTTT; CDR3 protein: CASSPSSGSVGTEAFF
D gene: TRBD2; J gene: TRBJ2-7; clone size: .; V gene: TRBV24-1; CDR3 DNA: TGTGCCACCAGTGACTACCGGGGTGCGGGAGGACAAGACGAGCAGTACTTC; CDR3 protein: CATSDYRGAGGQDEQYF
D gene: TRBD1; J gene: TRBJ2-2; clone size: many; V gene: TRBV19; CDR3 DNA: TGTGCCAGTAGTATTATGGGACAGGCTGACACCGGGGAGCTGTTTTTT; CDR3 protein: CASSIMGQADTGELFF
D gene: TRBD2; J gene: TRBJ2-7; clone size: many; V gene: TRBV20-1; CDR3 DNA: TGCAGTGCAAATAGCGGGGGGCCTTCCTACGAGCAGTACTTC; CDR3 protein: CSANSGGPSYEQYF
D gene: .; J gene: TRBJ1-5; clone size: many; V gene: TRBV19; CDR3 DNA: TGTGCCAGTAGTATTTTTGGTTTTGATAGCAATCAGCCCCAGCATTTT; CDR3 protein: CASSIFGFDSNQPQHF
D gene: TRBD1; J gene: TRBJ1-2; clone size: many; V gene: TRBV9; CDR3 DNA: TGTGCCAGCAGCGTAAGGACAGGGGGGAACTATGGCTACACCTTC; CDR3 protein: CASSVRTGGNYGYTF
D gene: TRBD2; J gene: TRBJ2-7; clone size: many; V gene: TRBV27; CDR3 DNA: TGTGCCAGCACCGCTAGCGGGGGGGGCGAGCAGTACTTC; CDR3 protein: CASTASGGGEQYF
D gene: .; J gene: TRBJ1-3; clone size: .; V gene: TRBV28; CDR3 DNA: TGTGCCAGCAGTTTCCCCCGGCCCCCGAGAAACACCATATATTTT; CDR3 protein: CASSFPRPPRNTIYF
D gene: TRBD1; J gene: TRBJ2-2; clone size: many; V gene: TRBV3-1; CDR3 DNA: TGTGCCAGCAGCCGAGGACAGGGGAACACCGGGGAGCTGTTTTTT; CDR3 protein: CASSRGQGNTGELFF
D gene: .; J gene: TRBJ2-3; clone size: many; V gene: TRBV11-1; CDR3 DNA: TGTGCCAGCAGCTTCGTCGGGTTCACAGATACGCAGTATTTT; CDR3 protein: CASSFVGFTDTQYF
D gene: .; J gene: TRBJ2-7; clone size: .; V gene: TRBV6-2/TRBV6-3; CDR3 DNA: TGTGCCAGCAGTTACGGGGCGTGGTACTACGAGCAGTACTTC; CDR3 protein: CASSYGAWYYEQYF
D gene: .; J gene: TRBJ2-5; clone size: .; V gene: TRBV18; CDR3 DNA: TGTGCCAGCTCATCCAACTTGGAGACCCAGTACTTC; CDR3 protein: CASSSNLETQYF
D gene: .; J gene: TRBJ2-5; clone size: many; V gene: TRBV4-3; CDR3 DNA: TGCGCCAGCAGCCACGGAGGGGGAGAGACCCAGTACTTC; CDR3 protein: CASSHGGGETQYF
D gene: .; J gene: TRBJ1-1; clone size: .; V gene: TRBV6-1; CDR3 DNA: TGTGCCAGCAGTCGGAGCAGTCTGAAGGCTTTCTTT; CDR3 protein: CASSRSSLKAFF
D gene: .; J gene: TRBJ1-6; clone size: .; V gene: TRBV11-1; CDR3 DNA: TGTGCCAGTTCGGAAGGACGGAATTCACCCCTCCACTTT; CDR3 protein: CASSEGRNSPLHF
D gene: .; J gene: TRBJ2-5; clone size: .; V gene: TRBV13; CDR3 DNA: TGTGCCAGCAACTCGGGAGAAGAGACCCAGTACTTC; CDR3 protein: CASNSGEETQYF
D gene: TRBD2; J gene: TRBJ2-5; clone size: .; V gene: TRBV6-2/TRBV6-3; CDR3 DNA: TGTGCCAGCGACCAAAGAGGACGAACGACTAGCGGGAGTTCCCGGGCCCAGTACTTC; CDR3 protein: CASDQRGRTTSGSSRAQYF
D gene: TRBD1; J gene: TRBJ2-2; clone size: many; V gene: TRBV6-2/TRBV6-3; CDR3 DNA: TGTGCCAGCAGTTATCGGACAGGCGACACCGGGGAGCTGTTTTTT; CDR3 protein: CASSYRTGDTGELFF
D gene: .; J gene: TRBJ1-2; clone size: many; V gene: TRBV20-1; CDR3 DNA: TGCAGTGCTAGCCCAGGGACTGGTGGCTACACCTTC; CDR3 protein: CSASPGTGGYTF
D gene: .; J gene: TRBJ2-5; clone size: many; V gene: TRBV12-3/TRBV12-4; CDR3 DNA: TGTGCCAGCAGGACAAATTTGGAGACCCAGTACTTC; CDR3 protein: CASRTNLETQYF
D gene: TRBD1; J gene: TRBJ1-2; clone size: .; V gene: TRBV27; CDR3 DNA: TGTGCCAGCAGTCAGACAGGGTTGAAAGGCTACACCTTC; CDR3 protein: CASSQTGLKGYTF
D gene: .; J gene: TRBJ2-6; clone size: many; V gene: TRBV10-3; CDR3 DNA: TGTGCCATCACGGAGGGCTCTGGGGCCAACGTCCTGACTTTC; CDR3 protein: CAITEGSGANVLTF
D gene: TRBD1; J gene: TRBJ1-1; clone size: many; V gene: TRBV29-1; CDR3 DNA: TGCAGCGGCATACAGGGGAATGAAGCTTTCTTT; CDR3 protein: CSGIQGNEAFF
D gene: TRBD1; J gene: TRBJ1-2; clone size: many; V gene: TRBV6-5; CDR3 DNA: TGTGCCAGCAGTCTGACAGGGGGAGATGGCTACACCTTC; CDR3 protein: CASSLTGGDGYTF
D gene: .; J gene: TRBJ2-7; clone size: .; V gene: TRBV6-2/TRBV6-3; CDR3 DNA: TGTGCCAGCAACAGGGTCGGCTACGAGCAGTACTTC; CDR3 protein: CASNRVGYEQYF
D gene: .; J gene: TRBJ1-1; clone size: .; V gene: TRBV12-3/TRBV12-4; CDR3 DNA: TGTGCCAGCAGCCTATACGTCGGACCGAACACTGAAGCTTTCTTT; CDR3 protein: CASSLYVGPNTEAFF
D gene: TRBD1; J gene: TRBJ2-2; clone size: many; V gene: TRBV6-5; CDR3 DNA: TGTGCCAGCAGTTACGGTGGGACAGGGGATACCGGGGAGCTGTTTTTT; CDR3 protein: CASSYGGTGDTGELFF
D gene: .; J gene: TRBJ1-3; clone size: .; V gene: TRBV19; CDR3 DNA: TGTGCCAGTAACAATTTCGACAGCTCTGGAAACACCATATATTTT; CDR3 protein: CASNNFDSSGNTIYF
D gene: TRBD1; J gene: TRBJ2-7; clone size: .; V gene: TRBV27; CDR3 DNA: TGTGCCAGCAGTTTATTGGGGACAGGTCGATCCTACGAGCAGTACTTC; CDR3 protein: CASSLLGTGRSYEQYF
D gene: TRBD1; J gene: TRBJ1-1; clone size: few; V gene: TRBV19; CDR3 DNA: TGTGCCAGTAGTCGACAGGGGAAGGGCACTGAAGCTTTCTTT; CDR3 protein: CASSRQGKGTEAFF
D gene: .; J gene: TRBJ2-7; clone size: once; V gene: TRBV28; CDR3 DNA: TGTGCCAGCCTCCATCGGGACGGCTACGAGCAGTACTTC; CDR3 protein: CASLHRDGYEQYF
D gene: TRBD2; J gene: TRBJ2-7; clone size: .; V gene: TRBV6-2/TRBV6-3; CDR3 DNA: TGTGCCAGCAGCAACTCCGGGACTAGCGGCGAGCAGTACTTC; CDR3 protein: CASSNSGTSGEQYF
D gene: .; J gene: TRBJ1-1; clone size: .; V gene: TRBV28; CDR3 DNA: TGTGCCAGCAGTGCGCGAACAGAGAACACTGAAGCTTTCTTT; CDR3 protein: CASSARTENTEAFF